The rows below give T cell receptor beta chains drawn from one sample of a study of cytomegalovirus exposure and HLA in healthy donors. Repertoires were generated with immunoSEQ multiplex PCR, while TCRdb's copy carries only in-frame clones and drops some. The profile covers some 170,000 clones, with about two thirds appearing a single time and 2% to 2.5% taken by the ten largest. The sample consisted of PBMCs. These receptors all stem from a human donor in good health. Each CDR3 is given with its conserved first and last residue. Each record gives: J gene, V gene, D gene, clone size, CDR3 DNA, CDR3 protein. The D gene is left open where the match is weak. Clone size is shown for a subset of rows, as once, few, many or a class of expanded clone.

J: TRBJ1-3
V: TRBV7-2
D: -
size: -
DNA: TGTGCCAGCAGCCCCCCGGGTCAAGTGGAAAACACCATATATTTT
CDR3: CASSPPGQVENTIYF

J: TRBJ2-5
V: TRBV30
D: -
size: few
DNA: TGTGCCTTTAACCCCGGCCAAGAGACCCAGTACTTC
CDR3: CAFNPGQETQYF

J: TRBJ2-7
V: TRBV6-5
D: -
size: -
DNA: TGTGCCAGCAGTGCAGGTTCCTACGAGCAGTACTTC
CDR3: CASSAGSYEQYF

J: TRBJ1-6
V: TRBV10-2
D: TRBD1
size: -
DNA: TGCGCCAGCAGTGCCGGGACAGGGGTCTATAATTCACCCCTCCACTTT
CDR3: CASSAGTGVYNSPLHF

J: TRBJ1-2
V: TRBV30
D: -
size: -
DNA: TGTGCCTGGAATTTTGACTCTCGCGGCTACACCTTC
CDR3: CAWNFDSRGYTF

J: TRBJ2-3
V: TRBV6-4
D: TRBD2
size: -
DNA: TGTGCCAGCAGTGATAGCGGGGGGGCCCAAGATACGCAGTATTTT
CDR3: CASSDSGGAQDTQYF

J: TRBJ2-7
V: TRBV7-7
D: TRBD1
size: -
DNA: TGTGCTAGCAGCTTAGGGACAGGCAAGACCTACGAGCAGTACTTC
CDR3: CASSLGTGKTYEQYF

J: TRBJ2-7
V: TRBV27
D: -
size: -
DNA: TGTGCCAGCAGTCTGGAGGGCTACGAGCAGTACTTC
CDR3: CASSLEGYEQYF

J: TRBJ1-2
V: TRBV6-5
D: -
size: -
DNA: TGTGCCAGCATTGCGACAACGCCTCTGGGTGGCTACACCTTC
CDR3: CASIATTPLGGYTF

J: TRBJ1-2
V: TRBV29-1
D: TRBD1
size: -
DNA: TGCAGCGTTGGACAGGGGACCTATGGCTACACCTTC
CDR3: CSVGQGTYGYTF

J: TRBJ2-5
V: TRBV7-2
D: TRBD2
size: -
DNA: TGTGCCAGCAATTCGGGGGGGGCCCAAGAGACCCAGTACTTC
CDR3: CASNSGGAQETQYF

J: TRBJ2-5
V: TRBV4-2
D: TRBD2
size: -
DNA: TGTGCCAGCAGCCAAGATGGGACTAGCGGGGGGCAAGAGACCCAGTACTTC
CDR3: CASSQDGTSGGQETQYF

J: TRBJ2-3
V: TRBV7-9
D: -
size: once
DNA: TGTGCCAGCAGCCCCGGCGGCAGCACAGATACGCAGTATTTT
CDR3: CASSPGGSTDTQYF

J: TRBJ2-6
V: TRBV7-9
D: -
size: -
DNA: TGTGCCAGCAGCTCACAGGGAACTGGGGCCAACGTCCTGACTTTC
CDR3: CASSSQGTGANVLTF

J: TRBJ1-1
V: TRBV5-1
D: -
size: -
DNA: TGCGCCAGCAGCTCGACAGGGAACACTGAAGCTTTCTTT
CDR3: CASSSTGNTEAFF

J: TRBJ1-1
V: TRBV6-5
D: TRBD1
size: -
DNA: TGTGCCAGCACCGGGACAGGGGGGAACACTGAAGCTTTCTTT
CDR3: CASTGTGGNTEAFF

J: TRBJ2-7
V: TRBV4-2
D: TRBD2
size: -
DNA: TGTGCCAGCAGCCAAGAGGGCGGGGGGTCCTCCTACGAGCAGTACTTC
CDR3: CASSQEGGGSSYEQYF

J: TRBJ2-1
V: TRBV14
D: TRBD1
size: -
DNA: TGTGCCAGCAGCCAAGAAGGGACAGGGCCCCGGGAGCAGTTCTTC
CDR3: CASSQEGTGPREQFF

J: TRBJ1-2
V: TRBV30
D: TRBD1
size: few
DNA: TGTGCCTGGGCAGGAGACAGGGGCCGGAGAGGCTACACCTTC
CDR3: CAWAGDRGRRGYTF

J: TRBJ2-7
V: TRBV19
D: TRBD1
size: -
DNA: TGTGCCAGTAGTATCTTCGCAGGGGGTTTAGGCTACGAGCAGTACTTC
CDR3: CASSIFAGGLGYEQYF

J: TRBJ2-7
V: TRBV19
D: TRBD1
size: -
DNA: TGTGCCAGTAGTATCGGGACAGGGGACTACGAGCAGTACTTC
CDR3: CASSIGTGDYEQYF

J: TRBJ1-2
V: TRBV7-9
D: -
size: -
DNA: TGTGCCAGCAGCCCAGAAACGGAGAACTATGGCTACACCTTC
CDR3: CASSPETENYGYTF

J: TRBJ2-2
V: TRBV5-1
D: TRBD2
size: -
DNA: TGCGCCAGCAGCACTGGGACTAAGGATTACGCCGGGGAGCTGTTTTTT
CDR3: CASSTGTKDYAGELFF

J: TRBJ1-1
V: TRBV5-1
D: TRBD1
size: -
DNA: TGCGCCAGCAGCGCCGCACAGGGGTCATTAACGAACACTGAAGCTTTCTTT
CDR3: CASSAAQGSLTNTEAFF

J: TRBJ1-3
V: TRBV4-1
D: TRBD1
size: many
DNA: TGCGCCAGCAGCCAAGGGGACGAGACAGGGGACGGAAACACCATATATTTT
CDR3: CASSQGDETGDGNTIYF

J: TRBJ1-3
V: TRBV5-1
D: TRBD1
size: few
DNA: TGCGCCAGCACCATGGGGACAGGGACTGGAAACACCATATATTTT
CDR3: CASTMGTGTGNTIYF

J: TRBJ2-3
V: TRBV7-9
D: TRBD2
size: -
DNA: TGTGCCAGCAGCTTACCAGCGGGGGGGCCGGATACGCAGTATTTT
CDR3: CASSLPAGGPDTQYF

J: TRBJ2-3
V: TRBV6-4
D: -
size: -
DNA: TGTGCCAGCAGTGCGCGGGGGCCCTCCGACGGTACGCAGTATTTT
CDR3: CASSARGPSDGTQYF

J: TRBJ1-1
V: TRBV5-1
D: TRBD1
size: -
DNA: TGCGCCAGCAGCCACGCAGGACAGGGTTTTAGTAAGGACACTGAAGCTTTCTTT
CDR3: CASSHAGQGFSKDTEAFF

J: TRBJ1-1
V: TRBV29-1
D: -
size: -
DNA: TGCAGCGTCACTGGGACTGACAACACTGAAGCTTTCTTT
CDR3: CSVTGTDNTEAFF

J: TRBJ1-5
V: TRBV4-3
D: -
size: -
DNA: TGCGCCAGCAGCCAAGACACGGGTCAGGGTCTTGAGCCCCAGCATTTT
CDR3: CASSQDTGQGLEPQHF

J: TRBJ1-2
V: TRBV30
D: TRBD1
size: -
DNA: TGTGCCTGGGGGACAGTCAACTATGGCTACACCTTC
CDR3: CAWGTVNYGYTF

J: TRBJ2-7
V: TRBV15
D: -
size: -
DNA: TGTGCCACCAGCAGAGATCGCAGGGCCAGCGAGCAGTACTTC
CDR3: CATSRDRRASEQYF

J: TRBJ1-1
V: TRBV5-4
D: -
size: -
DNA: TGTGCCAGCAGCTTAAGTAAAACAGGGCCAATGAACACTGAAGCTTTCTTT
CDR3: CASSLSKTGPMNTEAFF

J: TRBJ1-6
V: TRBV6-6
D: -
size: -
DNA: TGTGCCAGCATGAGACGGAGTAATTCACCCCTCCACTTT
CDR3: CASMRRSNSPLHF

J: TRBJ1-1
V: TRBV6-6
D: TRBD1
size: -
DNA: TGTGCCAGCAGCCCAGGGACAGGGGGCCTTGAAGCTTTCTTT
CDR3: CASSPGTGGLEAFF

J: TRBJ2-2
V: TRBV5-1
D: TRBD2
size: -
DNA: TGCGCCAGCAGCGCTACAGGACTAGCGGGGTGGTTGGAAACCGGGGAGCTGTTTTTT
CDR3: CASSATGLAGWLETGELFF

J: TRBJ1-1
V: TRBV6-1
D: TRBD1
size: -
DNA: TGTGCCAGCAGTGACCCGGGACAGATGAACACTGAAGCTTTCTTT
CDR3: CASSDPGQMNTEAFF

J: TRBJ1-2
V: TRBV7-3
D: -
size: once
DNA: TGTGCCAGCAGCCAAGGGGGGGACTATGGCTACACCTTC
CDR3: CASSQGGDYGYTF

J: TRBJ1-5
V: TRBV5-5
D: TRBD1
size: -
DNA: TGTGCCAGCAGCTACATCACAGGGGGAAATCAGCCCCAGCATTTT
CDR3: CASSYITGGNQPQHF

J: TRBJ1-5
V: TRBV5-6
D: -
size: -
DNA: TGTGCCAGCAGCTTACTTACAGAATTCGGTCAGCCCCAGCATTTT
CDR3: CASSLLTEFGQPQHF

J: TRBJ2-7
V: TRBV9
D: TRBD1
size: few
DNA: TGTGCCAGCAGCACGCACGGGACAGATTACGAGCAGTACTTC
CDR3: CASSTHGTDYEQYF

J: TRBJ1-5
V: TRBV30
D: TRBD1
size: -
DNA: TGTGCCTGGAGTGTACAGGGGGATCAGCCCCAGCATTTT
CDR3: CAWSVQGDQPQHF

J: TRBJ2-2
V: TRBV5-1
D: TRBD1
size: -
DNA: TGCGCCAGCATTGTTTTAAGGCAGGGGGACACCGGGGAGCTGTTTTTT
CDR3: CASIVLRQGDTGELFF

J: TRBJ1-2
V: TRBV6-4
D: TRBD1
size: -
DNA: TGTGCCAGCAGTGAACATACAGGGGATGGCTACACCTTC
CDR3: CASSEHTGDGYTF

J: TRBJ2-3
V: TRBV9
D: TRBD2
size: -
DNA: TGTGCCAGCAGCGTAGTTGGCGGGGGGTACACAGATACGCAGTATTTT
CDR3: CASSVVGGGYTDTQYF

J: TRBJ2-7
V: TRBV5-1
D: TRBD1
size: few
DNA: TGCGCCAGCAGCTCTTCAGGGGGCTCCTACGAGCAGTACTTC
CDR3: CASSSSGGSYEQYF

J: TRBJ2-3
V: TRBV5-1
D: TRBD2
size: -
DNA: TGCGCCAGCAGCTTTGGAGCGGGGGCAGATACGCAGTATTTT
CDR3: CASSFGAGADTQYF

J: TRBJ2-1
V: TRBV7-3
D: TRBD2
size: -
DNA: TGTGCCAGCAGCCCGACCCGGACGGGAGGGGATGAGCAGTTCTTC
CDR3: CASSPTRTGGDEQFF

J: TRBJ1-2
V: TRBV29-1
D: TRBD1
size: -
DNA: TGCAGCGTGGGTGGGACAGGGGGCAACTATGGCTACACCTTC
CDR3: CSVGGTGGNYGYTF

J: TRBJ2-7
V: TRBV5-1
D: TRBD1
size: -
DNA: TGCGCCAGCAGCCGCGGACAGGGCCCTTCCGAGCAGTACTTC
CDR3: CASSRGQGPSEQYF

J: TRBJ2-2
V: TRBV6-4
D: -
size: few
DNA: TGTGCCAGCAGTGTGGGGGCCAGGACCGGGGAGCTGTTTTTT
CDR3: CASSVGARTGELFF

J: TRBJ2-6
V: TRBV19
D: -
size: -
DNA: TGTGCCAGTAGTATGGTCAGGGGCCCTGGGGCCAACGTCCTGACTTTC
CDR3: CASSMVRGPGANVLTF

J: TRBJ2-1
V: TRBV4-1
D: TRBD2
size: -
DNA: TGCGCCAGCAGCCAAGTGGCGGGGGGGATAAAAAATGAGCAGTTCTTC
CDR3: CASSQVAGGIKNEQFF

J: TRBJ1-4
V: TRBV6-5
D: TRBD1
size: -
DNA: TGTACCAGCAGTACTCGGACAGGGAGGGAAAAACTGTTTTTT
CDR3: CTSSTRTGREKLFF